This T cell receptor (beta chain) was sequenced in a study of blood T cells in healthy people across ages. Overall study: About one barcoded beta molecule per two T cells was the capture yield of template switching.

On this clonotype: The antigen remains undetermined.

Study-wide results and limits: In older individuals, TCR beta diversity per million T cells was lower, falling roughly linearly with age.

This CDR3 region has 18 residues. V was pared by 2 bases and J by 4 bases, with 10 bases of the junction left unmatched. The V gene's germline CDR1 is MNHNS and CDR2 SASEGT. A second about 7 to 12 cycle PCR used barcoded and J-beta primers. Through a template-switch adaptor with 12 random nucleotides, each cDNA molecule received a tag. Each CDR3 protein is one row after TCRdb ran MiXCR on the 5' RACE reads. Of roughly 1,500,000 distinct CDR3 sequences listed, roughly 30% were seen once; the top ten hold over 9%. The genes are TRBV6-1 and TRBJ2-1, with 11 bases matching TRBD2. The sequencing input was blood. The clonotype was recovered from a woman younger than 45 in good health. The CDR3 DNA is TGTGCCAGCAGTGAAAGGGTAGCGGGGGGGCCTTTTTACAATGAGCAGTTCTTC. Its protein is CASSERVAGGPFYNEQFF.